This TCR beta chain comes out of a study of T cell changes during pregnancy in multiple sclerosis. The CDR3 loop spans 13 amino acids. The germline V gene encodes CDR1 MNHEY and CDR2 SVGAGI. Trimming left V 6 bases short and J 8 bases short, with 14 bases between. Assay: immunoSEQ multiplex PCR; the TCRdb copy retains only in-frame clones and omits some. The sample shows roughly 110,000 clones, 85% to 95% of them seen only once. The chain couples TRBV6-5 to TRBJ2-1; perhaps TRBD2 as D (7 bases). The material was peripheral blood, obtained in the third trimester of pregnancy. This TCR was recovered from a female donor in good health, enrolled as a control in a pregnancy study. Here the CDR3 reads CASREGGLDEQFF. The DNA for the CDR3 is TGTGCCAGCAGGGAGGGGGGGTTGGATGAGCAGTTCTTC.